Shown below are 7 T cell receptor beta chains from a single sample sequenced in a study of blood T cell repertoires in COVID-19. Repertoires were generated with immunoSEQ multiplex PCR, while TCRdb's copy carries only in-frame clones and drops some. The top ten hold over 7.5% of the sample, which has hundreds of thousands of clones, around 85% seen once. The sample comprised peripheral blood. Receptor source: a man older than 75 with acute or convalescent COVID-19.

CDR3 protein: CASSLVGTSGSDTQYF. In DNA form, the CDR3 reads TGTGCCAGCAGCTTAGTTGGGACTAGCGGTTCTGATACGCAGTATTTT. This chain connects TRBV7-6 to TRBJ2-3, with TRBD2 matching over 11 bases. CDR3 size: 16 residues. V shed 1 base, J shed 6 bases, and the junction held 6 bases outside the gene matches. Germline CDR1 SGHVS, CDR2 FNYEAQ.

The chain links TRBV6-4 to TRBJ2-1, with D tentatively TRBD2 (6 bases). CDR3 size: 15 residues. Trimming left V 0 bases short and J 4 bases short, with 10 bases between. Germline CDR1 reads MRHNA; CDR2 reads SNTAGT. The CDR3 DNA is TGTGCCAGCAGTGACTCTTTTGGGGGGTACAATGAGCAGTTCTTC. This gives the protein CASSDSFGGYNEQFF.

The V and J genes are TRBV4-2 and TRBJ2-3; 16 positions agree with TRBD2. The CDR3 has 18 amino acids. Germline V lookup: CDR1 LGHNA, CDR2 YNFKEQ. Trimming cost V 0 bases and J 4 bases; bases outside gene matches: 4. The CDR3 region has the DNA TGTGCCAGCAGCCAAGATTCGGGACTAGCGGGGGGGTCAGATACGCAGTATTTT. Its protein is CASSQDSGLAGGSDTQYF.

V usage is TRBV30 and J usage is TRBJ1-2, with a tentative D call TRBD1 (5 bases). CDR3 size: 12 residues. Trimming removed 4 bases at V and 8 bases at J, with 14 bases between. Germline lookup yields CDR1 GTSNPN and CDR2 SVGIG (reference sequence). The chain's CDR3 is CAWTYRSGGYTF. CDR3 nucleotides: TGTGCCTGGACCTACAGGAGCGGGGGCTACACCTTC. The whole variable domain, remainder taken from reference TRBV30 and TRBJ1-2, is SQTIHQWPATLVQPVGSPLSLECTVEGTSNPNLYWYRQAAGRGLQLLFYSVGIGQISSEVPQNLSASRPQDRQFILSSKKLLLSDSGFYLCAWTYRSGGYTFGSGTRLTVV.

This clone was recorded once. The genes are TRBV25-1 and TRBJ2-2; TRBD1 agrees at 8 bases. The CDR3 sequence is 16 residues long. Losses at the gene ends were 4 bases for V and 0 bases for J; bases not matched to a gene: 4. Germline CDR1 and CDR2: MGHDK and SYGVNS. DNA for the CDR3: TGTGCCAGCAGTGTTTTGGGACAGGCGAACACCGGGGAGCTGTTTTTT. As protein: CASSVLGQANTGELFF.

Regarding this clone: Other DNA sequences in this specimen translate into the identical CDR3. The chain uses TRBV3-1 (or the pseudogene TRBV3-2) and TRBJ1-6; no clear D gene. Between the trimmed V and J ends, which lost 1 base and 6 bases, there was a span of 7 bases. CDR3 length: 14 amino acids. Germline lookup yields CDR1 LGHDT and CDR2 YNNKEL (reference sequence). The CDR3 here is CASSQGESNSPLHF. Here the CDR3 DNA reads TGTGCCAGCAGCCAAGGGGAGTCTAATTCACCCCTCCACTTT.

The chain combines TRBV7-9 with TRBJ1-5, with 10 bases aligning to TRBD1. CDR1 and CDR2 from the germline V gene are SEHNR and FQNEAQ (reference sequence). The trim removed 7 bases at V and 6 bases at J, leaving 3 bases unmatched. CDR3 size: 13 residues. In nucleotides, the CDR3 is TGTGCCAGCACCCGGACAGGGGGTCAGCCCCAGCATTTT. Its translation: CASTRTGGQPQHF.